The subject of this entry is one T cell receptor beta chain. Its antigen is undetermined. This specimen comes from a study of T cells expressing NK-cell markers. Study in general: The authors derived TCR beta repertoires from sorted CD3+CD56+NKG2C+, CD3+CD56+NKG2C- and CD3+CD56-NKG2C+ T cells. The study sequenced eight donors, seven HCMV-seropositive and one seronegative.

For each CDR3 protein, TCRdb gives one entry from its re-call of the 5' RACE reads, without DNA. The table for this sample gives under 500,000 distinct CDR3 sequences. Overall study results and limits: A range of about 1.0-7.5% of CD8+ T cells consisted of dominant NKG2C+ clonotypes in 5 to 7 donors. The study found these clonotypes also leading the CD3+CD56-NKG2C+ fraction in four donors.

This CDR3 region has 15 residues. Sequencing used blood T cells: a sorted CD56 or NKG2C T cell subset, CD4+ or CD8+ T cells, or bulk PBMC T cells (not recorded which). The sequence was obtained from a woman between 18 and 69 years old in good health. The chain is built from TRBV12-3 or TRBV12-4 and TRBJ1-1. CDR3 sequence reads: CASSSRGGSNTEAFF.